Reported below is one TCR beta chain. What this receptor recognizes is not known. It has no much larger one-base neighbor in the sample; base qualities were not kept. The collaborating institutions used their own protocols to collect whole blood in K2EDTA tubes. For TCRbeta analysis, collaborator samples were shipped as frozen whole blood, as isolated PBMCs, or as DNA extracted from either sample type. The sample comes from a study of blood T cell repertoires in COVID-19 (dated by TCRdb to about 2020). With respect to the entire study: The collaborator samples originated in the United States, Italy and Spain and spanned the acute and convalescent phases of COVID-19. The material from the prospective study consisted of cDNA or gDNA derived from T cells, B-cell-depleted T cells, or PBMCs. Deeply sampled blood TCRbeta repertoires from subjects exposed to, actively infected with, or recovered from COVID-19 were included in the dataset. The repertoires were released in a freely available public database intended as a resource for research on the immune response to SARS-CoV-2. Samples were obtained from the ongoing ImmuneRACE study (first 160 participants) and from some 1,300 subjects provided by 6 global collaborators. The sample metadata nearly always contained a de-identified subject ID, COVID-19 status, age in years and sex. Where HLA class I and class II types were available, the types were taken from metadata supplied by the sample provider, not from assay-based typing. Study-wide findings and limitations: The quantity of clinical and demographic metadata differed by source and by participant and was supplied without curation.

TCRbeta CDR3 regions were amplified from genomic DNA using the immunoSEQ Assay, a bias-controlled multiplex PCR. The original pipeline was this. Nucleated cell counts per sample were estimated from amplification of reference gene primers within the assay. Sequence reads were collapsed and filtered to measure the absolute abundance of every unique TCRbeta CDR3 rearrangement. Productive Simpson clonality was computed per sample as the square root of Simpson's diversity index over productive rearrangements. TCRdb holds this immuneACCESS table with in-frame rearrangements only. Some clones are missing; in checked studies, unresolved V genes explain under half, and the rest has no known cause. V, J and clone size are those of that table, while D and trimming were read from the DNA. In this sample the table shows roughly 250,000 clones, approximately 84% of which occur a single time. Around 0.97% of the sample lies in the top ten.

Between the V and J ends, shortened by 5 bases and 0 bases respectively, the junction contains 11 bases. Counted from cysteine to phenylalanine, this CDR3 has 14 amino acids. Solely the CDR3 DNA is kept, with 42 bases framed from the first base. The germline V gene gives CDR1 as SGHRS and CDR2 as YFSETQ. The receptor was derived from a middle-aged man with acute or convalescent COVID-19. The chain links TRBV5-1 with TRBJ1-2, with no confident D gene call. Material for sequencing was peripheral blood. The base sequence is TGCGCCAGCAGGAACGAGGGAACTAACTATGGCTACACCTTC. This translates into CASRNEGTNYGYTF.